This T cell receptor beta chain was captured in a study of CD8 T cells in Susac syndrome. Negative isolation yielded CD8+ and CD4+ T cells; FACS enriched TEMRA cells. Random-hexamer reverse transcription was applied to about 0.5 to 1 ug RNA. Multiplex PCR with immunoSEQ amplified the TCR beta CDR3 across 54 Vbeta and 13 Jbeta. TCRdb passed the immunoSEQ multiplex PCR reads through MiXCR, listing each CDR3 protein once. The sample has approximately 120,000 distinct CDR3 sequences; around 95% are singletons. The length of the CDR3 is 14 residues. Germline loops: CDR1 SGHVS, CDR2 FNYEAQ. V dropped 5 bases and J dropped 6 bases, with 14 bases sitting between them.

What was sequenced was CD4+ T cells from PBMCs. The J gene is TRBJ1-5, the V gene TRBV7-6; D ambiguous. The TCR sequence derives from a human donor in good health. This CDR3 reads CASSGIVFGQPQHF. CDR3 bases: TGTGCCAGCAGCGGCATTGTGTTCGGTCAGCCCCAGCATTTT.